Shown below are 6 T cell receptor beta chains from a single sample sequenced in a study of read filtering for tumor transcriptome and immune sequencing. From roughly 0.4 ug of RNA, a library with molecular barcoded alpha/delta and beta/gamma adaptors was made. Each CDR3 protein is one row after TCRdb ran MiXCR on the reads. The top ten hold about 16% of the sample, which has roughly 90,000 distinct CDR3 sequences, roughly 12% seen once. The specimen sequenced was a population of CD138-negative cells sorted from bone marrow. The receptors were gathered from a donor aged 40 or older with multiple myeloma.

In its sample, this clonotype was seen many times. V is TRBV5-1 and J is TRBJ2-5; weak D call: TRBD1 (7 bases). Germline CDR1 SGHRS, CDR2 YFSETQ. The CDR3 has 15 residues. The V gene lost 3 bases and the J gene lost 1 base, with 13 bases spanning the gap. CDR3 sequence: CASSSGDSFQETQYF. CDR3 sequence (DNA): TGCGCCAGCAGCTCGGGGGACAGCTTCCAAGAGACCCAGTACTTC.

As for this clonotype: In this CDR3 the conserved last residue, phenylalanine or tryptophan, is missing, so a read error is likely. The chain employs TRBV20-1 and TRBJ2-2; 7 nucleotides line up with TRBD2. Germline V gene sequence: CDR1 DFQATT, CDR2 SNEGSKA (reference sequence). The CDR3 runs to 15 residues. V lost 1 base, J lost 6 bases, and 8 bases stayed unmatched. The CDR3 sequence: CSARVGGELSGELFL. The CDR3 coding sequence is TGCAGTGCTAGAGTTGGGGGGGAGCTCTCCGGGGAGCTGTTTCTT.

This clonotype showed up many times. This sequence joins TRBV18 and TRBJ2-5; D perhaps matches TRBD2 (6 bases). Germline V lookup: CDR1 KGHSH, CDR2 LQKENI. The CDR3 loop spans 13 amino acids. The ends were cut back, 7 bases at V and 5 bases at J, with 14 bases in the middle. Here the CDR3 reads CASYTPGGETQYF. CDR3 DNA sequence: TGTGCCAGCTATACCCCCGGAGGGGAGACCCAGTACTTC.

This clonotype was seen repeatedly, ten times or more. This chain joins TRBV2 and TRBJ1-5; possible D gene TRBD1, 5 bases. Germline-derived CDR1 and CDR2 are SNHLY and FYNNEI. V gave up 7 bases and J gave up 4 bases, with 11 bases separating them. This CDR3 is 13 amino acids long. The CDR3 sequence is CASTGDVNQPQHF. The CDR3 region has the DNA TGTGCCAGCACGGGGGACGTGAATCAGCCCCAGCATTTT. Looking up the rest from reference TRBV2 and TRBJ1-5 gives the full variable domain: EPEVTQTPSHQVTQMGQEVILRCVPISNHLYFYWYRQILGQKVEFLVSFYNNEISEKSEIFDDQFSVERPDGSNFTLKIRSTKLEDSAMYFCASTGDVNQPQHFGDGTRLSIL.

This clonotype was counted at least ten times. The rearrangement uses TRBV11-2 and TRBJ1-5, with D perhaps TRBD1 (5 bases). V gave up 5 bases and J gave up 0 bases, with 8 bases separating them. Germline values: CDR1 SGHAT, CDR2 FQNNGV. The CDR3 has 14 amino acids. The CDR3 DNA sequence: TGTGCCAGCAGCCGGGGGGGTAGCAATCAGCCCCAGCATTTT. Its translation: CASSRGGSNQPQHF.

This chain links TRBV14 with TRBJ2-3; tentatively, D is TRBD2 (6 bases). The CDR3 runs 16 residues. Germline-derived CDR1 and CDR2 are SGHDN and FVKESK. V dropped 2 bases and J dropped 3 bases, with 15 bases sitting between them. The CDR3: CASSQLASRGTDTQYF. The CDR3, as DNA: TGTGCCAGCAGCCAACTAGCGAGTAGGGGAACAGATACGCAGTATTTT. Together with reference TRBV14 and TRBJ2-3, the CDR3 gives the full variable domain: EAGVTQFPSHSVIEKGQTVTLRCDPISGHDNLYWYRRVMGKEIKFLLHFVKESKQDESGMPNNRFLAERTGGTYSTLKVQPAELEDSGVYFCASSQLASRGTDTQYFGPGTRLTVL.